A selection of T cell receptor beta chains follows, all from one sample in a study of shared clonotypes between healthy human individuals. The table came from immunoSEQ multiplex PCR; TCRdb's copy has only in-frame clones and leaves some out. The profile covers approximately 720,000 clones, with less than 80% appearing a single time and about 2% taken by the ten largest. The specimen was memory CD4+ T cells sorted from blood. The receptors were sampled from a woman under 40 in good health. Both conserved end residues are part of each CDR3. Each record gives: CDR3 length, D gene, J gene, clone size, V gene, CDR3 protein, CDR3 DNA. D genes are given only for firm matches. Expanded clones get a size class; other rows say once, few or many, or leave the size out.

12,NA,TRBJ2-5,NA,TRBV10-1,CASIGFIPRQYF,TGCGCCAGCATAGGCTTCATTCCTCGGCAGTACTTC
14,NA,TRBJ2-1,many,TRBV9,CASSSGNSYNEQFF,TGTGCCAGCAGTAGCGGAAACTCCTACAATGAGCAGTTCTTC
15,TRBD2,TRBJ2-5,NA,TRBV13,CASSLVAGLQETQYF,TGTGCCAGCAGCTTAGTAGCGGGCCTCCAAGAGACCCAGTACTTC
16,TRBD1,TRBJ2-2,NA,TRBV6-6,CASSYSGTGGSGELFF,TGTGCCAGCAGTTACTCCGGGACAGGGGGCTCCGGGGAGCTGTTTTTT
18,TRBD2,TRBJ2-7,NA,TRBV4-1,CASSQDHLLAGVPYEQYF,TGCGCCAGCAGCCAAGATCACCTCCTAGCGGGAGTACCCTACGAGCAGTACTTC
15,TRBD1,TRBJ1-1,once,TRBV2,CASSVGTGSDTEAFF,TGTGCCAGCAGCGTGGGGACAGGGAGCGACACTGAAGCTTTCTTT
17,TRBD1,TRBJ1-3,NA,TRBV4-1,CASSQETDRAHGNTIYF,TGCGCCAGCAGCCAAGAAACCGACAGGGCCCATGGAAACACCATATATTTT
13,NA,TRBJ2-7,NA,TRBV5-6,CASRATDSYEQYF,TGTGCCAGCAGGGCGACGGATTCCTACGAGCAGTACTTC
15,NA,TRBJ1-2,NA,TRBV2,CASSEGTPQDYGYTF,TGTGCCAGCAGTGAAGGGACCCCGCAGGACTATGGCTACACCTTC
15,TRBD2,TRBJ2-7,NA,TRBV27,CASKHGSGSGYEQYF,TGTGCCAGCAAGCACGGAAGCGGGAGTGGGTACGAGCAGTACTTC
14,TRBD1,TRBJ2-1,few,TRBV30,CAWSRDRGRHEQFF,TGTGCCTGGAGTAGGGACAGGGGGCGACATGAGCAGTTCTTC
19,TRBD1,TRBJ1-4,NA,TRBV18,CASSPEDRDSRATNEKLFF,TGTGCCAGCTCACCAGAGGACCGGGACAGCCGTGCAACTAATGAAAAACTGTTTTTT
16,TRBD1,TRBJ1-2,NA,TRBV4-1,CASSQPRQGANYGYTF,TGCGCCAGCAGCCAGCCTAGACAGGGAGCTAACTATGGCTACACCTTC
13,NA,TRBJ2-7,NA,TRBV2,CASSEAPLDEQYF,TGTGCCAGCAGTGAAGCCCCACTAGACGAGCAGTACTTC
15,TRBD1,TRBJ2-3,NA,TRBV10-3,CAINAATGGSDTQYF,TGTGCCATCAACGCGGCGACAGGGGGGTCAGATACGCAGTATTTT
13,NA,TRBJ1-2,NA,TRBV5-8,CASSFGGLGGYTF,TGTGCCAGCAGCTTCGGAGGGCTCGGTGGCTACACCTTC
13,NA,TRBJ2-3,few,TRBV7-5,CVRSLAVTDTQYF,TGTGTCAGAAGCTTAGCGGTCACAGATACGCAGTATTTT
13,NA,TRBJ2-5,NA,TRBV11-1,CASSLGGQETQYF,TGTGCCAGCAGCTTAGGTGGTCAAGAGACCCAGTACTTC
12,NA,TRBJ2-5,NA,TRBV28,CASSRGQETQYF,TGTGCCAGCAGTAGGGGGCAAGAGACCCAGTACTTC
14,NA,TRBJ2-2,NA,TRBV30,CAWKGATNTGELFF,TGTGCCTGGAAAGGGGCTACGAACACCGGGGAGCTGTTTTTT
18,NA,TRBJ2-6,many,TRBV11-2,CASSQNSHGESGANVLTF,TGTGCCAGCAGCCAAAACAGTCACGGGGAATCTGGGGCCAACGTCCTGACTTTC
16,NA,TRBJ2-3,NA,TRBV7-3,CASSLMGGQNTDTQYF,TGTGCCAGCAGCTTAATGGGGGGGCAAAACACAGATACGCAGTATTTT
17,NA,TRBJ2-5,NA,TRBV19,CASSTPPSSGHQETQYF,TGTGCCAGTAGTACACCTCCCTCCTCGGGGCACCAAGAGACCCAGTACTTC
16,NA,TRBJ2-1,NA,TRBV25-1,CASSGADGTKYNEQFF,TGTGCCAGCAGTGGCGCGGACGGAACAAAGTACAATGAGCAGTTCTTC
16,NA,TRBJ1-3,NA,TRBV18,CASSPTDGLSGNTIYF,TGTGCCAGCTCACCAACGGACGGACTCTCTGGAAACACCATATATTTT
15,NA,TRBJ1-1,NA,TRBV9,CASSVQGLVSTEAFF,TGTGCCAGCAGCGTACAGGGCTTGGTTAGCACTGAAGCTTTCTTT
13,NA,TRBJ1-1,NA,TRBV5-1,CASSWAQGSEAFF,TGCGCCAGCAGCTGGGCGCAGGGGTCTGAAGCTTTCTTT
16,NA,TRBJ1-5,NA,TRBV10-3,CAISEASGGNNQPQHF,TGTGCCATCAGTGAGGCTTCGGGGGGTAACAATCAGCCCCAGCATTTT
15,TRBD1,TRBJ1-5,NA,TRBV11-3,CASSLTTGGNQPQHF,TGTGCCAGCAGCCTAACGACAGGGGGCAATCAGCCCCAGCATTTT
14,NA,TRBJ1-4,NA,TRBV5-1,CASSSQGVGEKLFF,TGCGCCAGCAGCTCACAGGGCGTCGGGGAAAAACTGTTTTTT
17,TRBD2,TRBJ2-2,NA,TRBV4-2,CASSQTRLAEYTGELFF,TGTGCCAGCAGCCAGACGCGACTAGCGGAATACACCGGGGAGCTGTTTTTT
15,NA,TRBJ2-5,NA,TRBV2,CASTPGHPIEETQYF,TGTGCCAGCACCCCGGGACACCCCATCGAAGAGACCCAGTACTTC
15,NA,TRBJ2-7,NA,TRBV28,CASSFGWGISYEQYF,TGTGCCAGCAGTTTTGGGTGGGGGATCTCCTACGAGCAGTACTTC
13,NA,TRBJ1-1,NA,TRBV19,CASSIDGYTEAFF,TGTGCCAGTAGTATAGACGGATACACTGAAGCTTTCTTT
15,TRBD2,TRBJ2-3,NA,TRBV5-1,CASSFGTTHTDTQYF,TGCGCCAGCAGCTTCGGGACTACACACACAGATACGCAGTATTTT
16,NA,TRBJ2-3,NA,TRBV19,CASSAPLGTRTDTQYF,TGTGCCAGTAGTGCCCCTTTGGGGACCCGCACAGATACGCAGTATTTT
14,NA,TRBJ1-5,NA,TRBV6-5,CASSYSFSNQPQHF,TGTGCCAGCAGTTACTCGTTTAGCAATCAGCCCCAGCATTTT
12,NA,TRBJ1-1,NA,TRBV19,CASKMRNTEAFF,TGTGCCAGTAAGATGCGGAACACTGAAGCTTTCTTT
13,NA,TRBJ1-2,NA,TRBV10-3,CAISDLGNYGYTF,TGTGCCATCAGTGACCTGGGTAACTATGGCTACACCTTC
14,NA,TRBJ1-5,NA,TRBV30,CAWSRASSNQPQHF,TGTGCCTGGAGTAGAGCCAGTAGCAATCAGCCCCAGCATTTT
15,NA,TRBJ1-1,few,TRBV4-1,CASSQVERLNTEAFF,TGCGCCAGCAGCCAAGTTGAGAGACTGAACACTGAAGCTTTCTTT
14,NA,TRBJ2-7,NA,TRBV5-6,CASTPVGSQYEQYF,TGTGCCAGCACCCCGGTGGGGAGTCAGTACGAGCAGTACTTC